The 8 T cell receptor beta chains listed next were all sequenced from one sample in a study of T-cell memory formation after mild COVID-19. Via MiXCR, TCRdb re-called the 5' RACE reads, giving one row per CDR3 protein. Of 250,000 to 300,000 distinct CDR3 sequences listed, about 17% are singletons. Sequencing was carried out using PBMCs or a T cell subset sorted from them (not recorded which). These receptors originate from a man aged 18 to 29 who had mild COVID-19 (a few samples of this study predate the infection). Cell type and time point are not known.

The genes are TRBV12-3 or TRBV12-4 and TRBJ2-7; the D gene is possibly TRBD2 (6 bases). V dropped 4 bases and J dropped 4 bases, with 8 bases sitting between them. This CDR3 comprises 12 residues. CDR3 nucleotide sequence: TGTGCCAGCAGTTCGGGACTGTACGAGCAGTACTTC. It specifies CASSSGLYEQYF.

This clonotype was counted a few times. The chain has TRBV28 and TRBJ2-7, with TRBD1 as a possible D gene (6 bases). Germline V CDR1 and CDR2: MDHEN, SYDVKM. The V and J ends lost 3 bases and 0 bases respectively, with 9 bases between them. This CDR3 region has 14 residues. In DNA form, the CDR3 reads TGTGCCAGCAGTTTGACAGGAAGCTCCTACGAGCAGTACGTC. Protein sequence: CASSLTGSSYEQYV.

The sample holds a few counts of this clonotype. CDR3 nucleotide sequence: TGTGCCAGCAGTTATCCCACTCGCGAGCAGTACGTC. Protein product: CASSYPTREQYV. V and J are TRBV6-2 or TRBV6-3 and TRBJ2-7; no reliable D call. The germline V gene has CDR1 MNHEY and CDR2 SVGEGT. V was shortened by 3 bases and J by 6 bases, with 9 bases between the two germline ends. The CDR3 consists of 12 residues.

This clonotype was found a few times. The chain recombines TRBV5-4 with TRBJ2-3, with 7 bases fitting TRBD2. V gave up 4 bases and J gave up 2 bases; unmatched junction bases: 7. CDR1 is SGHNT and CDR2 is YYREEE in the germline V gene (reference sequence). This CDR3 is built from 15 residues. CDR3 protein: CASSGNGGTTDTQYF. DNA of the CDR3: TGTGCCAGCAGCGGCAACGGGGGGACCACAGATACGCAGTATTTT.

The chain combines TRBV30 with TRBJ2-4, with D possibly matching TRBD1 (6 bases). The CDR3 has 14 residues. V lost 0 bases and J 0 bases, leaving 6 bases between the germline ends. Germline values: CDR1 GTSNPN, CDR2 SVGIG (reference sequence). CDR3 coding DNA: TGTGCCTGGAGTGTAGGGGGAGCCAAAAACATTCAGTACTTC. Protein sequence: CAWSVGGAKNIQYF. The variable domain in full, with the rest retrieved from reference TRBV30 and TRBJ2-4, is SQTIHQWPATLVQPVGSPLSLECTVEGTSNPNLYWYRQAAGRGLQLLFYSVGIGQISSEVPQNLSASRPQDRQFILSSKKLLLSDSGFYLCAWSVGGAKNIQYFGAGTRLSVL.

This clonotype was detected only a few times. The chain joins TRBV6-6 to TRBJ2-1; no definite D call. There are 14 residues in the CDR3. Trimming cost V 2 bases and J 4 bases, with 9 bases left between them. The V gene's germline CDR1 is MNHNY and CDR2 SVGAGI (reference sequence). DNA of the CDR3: TGTGCCAGCAGTTACAGCCTGCAATACAATGAGCAGTTCTTC. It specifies CASSYSLQYNEQFF.

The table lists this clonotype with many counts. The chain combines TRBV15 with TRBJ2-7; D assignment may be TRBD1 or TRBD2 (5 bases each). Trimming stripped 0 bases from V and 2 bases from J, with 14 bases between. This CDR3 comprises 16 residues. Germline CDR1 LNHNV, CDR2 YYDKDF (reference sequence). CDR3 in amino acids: CATSRDLRDGPYEQYF. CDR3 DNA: TGTGCCACCAGCAGAGACTTACGGGACGGACCCTACGAGCAGTACTTC. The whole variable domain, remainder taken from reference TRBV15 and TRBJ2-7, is DAMVIQNPRYQVTQFGKPVTLSCSQTLNHNVMYWYQQKSSQAPKLLFHYYDKDFNNEADTPDNFQSRRPNTSFCFLDIRSPGLGDTAMYLCATSRDLRDGPYEQYFGPGTRLTVT.

The CDR3 spells CASSQVAGGAYNEQFF. CDR3 bases: TGTGCCAGCAGCCAAGTAGCGGGGGGGGCCTACAATGAGCAGTTCTTC. The chain recombines TRBV3-1 with TRBJ2-1; TRBD2 matches at 11 bases. Germline CDR1 and CDR2: LGHDT and YNNKEL (reference sequence). The CDR3 sequence is 16 residues long. V lost 1 base and J lost 2; bases outside the gene matches: 1.